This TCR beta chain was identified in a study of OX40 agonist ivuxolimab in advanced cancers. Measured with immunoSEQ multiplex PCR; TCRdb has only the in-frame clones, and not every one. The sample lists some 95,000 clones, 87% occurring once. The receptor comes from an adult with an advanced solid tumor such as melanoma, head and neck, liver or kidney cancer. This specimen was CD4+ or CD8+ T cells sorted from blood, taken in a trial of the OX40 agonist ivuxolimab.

The chain's CDR3 is CSVEERTGGIYEQYF. Here the CDR3 DNA reads TGCAGCGTTGAAGAGAGGACAGGGGGCATCTACGAGCAGTACTTC. This chain links TRBV29-1 with TRBJ2-7; 11 bases line up with TRBD1. V lost 0 bases and J lost 3; bases outside the gene matches: 4. The germline gives CDR1 SQVTM, CDR2 ANQGSEA. This CDR3 spans 15 amino acids.